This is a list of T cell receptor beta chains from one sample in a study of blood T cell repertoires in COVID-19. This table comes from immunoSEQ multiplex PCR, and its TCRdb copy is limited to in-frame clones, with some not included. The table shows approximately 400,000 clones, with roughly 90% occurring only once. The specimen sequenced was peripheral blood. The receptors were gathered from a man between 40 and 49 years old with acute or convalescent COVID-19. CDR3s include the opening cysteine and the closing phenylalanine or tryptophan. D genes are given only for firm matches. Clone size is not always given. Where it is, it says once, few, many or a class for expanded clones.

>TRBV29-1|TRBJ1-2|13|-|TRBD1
CSVDRTGVSGYTF
TGCAGCGTTGACCGGACAGGGGTATCTGGCTACACCTTC
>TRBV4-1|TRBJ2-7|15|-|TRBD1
CASSLKQGLSYEQYF
TGCGCCAGCAGCCTAAAACAGGGGTTGTCCTACGAGCAGTACTTC
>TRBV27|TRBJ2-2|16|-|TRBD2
CASSFALASNTGELFF
TGTGCCAGCAGTTTCGCACTAGCGTCAAACACCGGGGAGCTGTTTTTT
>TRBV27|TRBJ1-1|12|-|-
CASSQGLTEAFF
TGTGCCAGCAGCCAAGGACTGACTGAAGCTTTCTTT
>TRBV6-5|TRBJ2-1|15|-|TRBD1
CASSSTGNPYNEQFF
TGTGCCAGCAGTTCGACAGGGAACCCCTACAATGAGCAGTTCTTC
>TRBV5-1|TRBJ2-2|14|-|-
CASTTTGLGGELFF
TGCGCCAGCACCACCACAGGGTTGGGCGGGGAGCTGTTTTTT
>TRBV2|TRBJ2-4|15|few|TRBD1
CASSDRGRDRDIQYF
TGTGCCAGCAGCGACAGGGGGCGCGACAGGGACATTCAGTACTTC
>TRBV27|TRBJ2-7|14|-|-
CASSLARDSYEQYF
TGTGCCAGCAGTTTAGCCAGGGATTCCTACGAGCAGTACTTC
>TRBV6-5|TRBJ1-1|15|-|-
CASSYSSRAHTEAFF
TGTGCCAGCAGTTACTCGTCCAGGGCGCACACTGAAGCTTTCTTT
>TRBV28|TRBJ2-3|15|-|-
CASSFRAKYRAAQYF
TGTGCCAGCAGTTTTAGGGCAAAATATCGAGCGGCGCAGTATTTT
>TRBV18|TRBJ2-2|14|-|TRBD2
CASERGANTGELFF
TGTGCCTCTGAGCGGGGGGCGAACACCGGGGAGCTGTTTTTT
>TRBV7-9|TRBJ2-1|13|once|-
CASSLALRLGKFF
TGTGCCAGCAGCTTAGCTTTGAGACTAGGGAAGTTCTTC
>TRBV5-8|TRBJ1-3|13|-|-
CASSSGEGNTIYF
TGTGCCAGCAGCTCCGGGGAGGGAAACACCATATATTTT
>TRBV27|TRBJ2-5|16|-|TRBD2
CASSLRRGGDQETQYF
TGTGCCAGCAGTTTAAGGCGGGGGGGGGACCAAGAGACCCAGTACTTC
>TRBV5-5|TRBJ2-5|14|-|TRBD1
CASSRRTGDETQYF
TGTGCCAGCAGCCGGAGGACAGGGGACGAGACCCAGTACTTC
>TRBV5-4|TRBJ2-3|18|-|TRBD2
CASSLPAGAWHGTDTQYF
TGTGCCAGCAGCTTGCCCGCGGGAGCGTGGCACGGCACAGATACGCAGTATTTT
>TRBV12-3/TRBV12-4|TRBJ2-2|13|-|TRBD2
CASSFGLAGELFF
TGTGCCAGCAGTTTCGGACTAGCCGGGGAGCTGTTTTTT
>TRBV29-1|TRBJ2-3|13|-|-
CSVEVQAKDTQYF
TGCAGCGTTGAAGTCCAGGCCAAAGATACGCAGTATTTT
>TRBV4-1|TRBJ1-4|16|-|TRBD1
CASSQGATGGEEKLFF
TGCGCCAGCAGCCAAGGAGCAACAGGGGGCGAGGAAAAACTGTTTTTT
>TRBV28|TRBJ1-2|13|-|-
CASSYYGGDGYTF
TGTGCCAGCAGTTACTATGGGGGGGATGGCTACACCTTC
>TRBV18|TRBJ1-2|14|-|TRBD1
CASSPGQGNYGYTF
TGTGCCAGCTCACCAGGACAGGGAAACTATGGCTACACCTTC
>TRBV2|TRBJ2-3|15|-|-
CASSDMGGAGDTQYF
TGTGCCAGCAGTGACATGGGGGGGGCAGGCGATACGCAGTATTTT
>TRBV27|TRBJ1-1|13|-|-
CASSLSANTEAFF
TGTGCCAGCAGTTTATCGGCGAACACTGAAGCTTTCTTT
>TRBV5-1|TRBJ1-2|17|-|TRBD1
CASSLIRTGDLFYGYTF
TGCGCCAGCAGCTTAATACGGACAGGGGACCTCTTCTATGGCTACACCTTC
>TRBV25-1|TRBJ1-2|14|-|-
CASSEDRLNYGYTF
TGTGCCAGCAGTGAAGACAGGCTAAACTATGGCTACACCTTC
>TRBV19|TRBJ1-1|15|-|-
CASSIGQGGRTEAFF
TGTGCCAGTAGTATCGGGCAGGGAGGACGCACTGAAGCTTTCTTT
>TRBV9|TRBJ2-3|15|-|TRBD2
CASSVEGGGPDTQYF
TGTGCCAGCAGCGTAGAGGGCGGGGGGCCAGATACGCAGTATTTT
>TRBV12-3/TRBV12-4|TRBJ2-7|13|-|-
CASSWGGSYEQYF
TGTGCCAGCAGTTGGGGGGGCTCTTACGAGCAGTACTTC
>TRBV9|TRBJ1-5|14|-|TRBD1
CASSAGGGGQPQHF
TGTGCCAGCAGCGCAGGGGGCGGGGGTCAGCCCCAGCATTTT